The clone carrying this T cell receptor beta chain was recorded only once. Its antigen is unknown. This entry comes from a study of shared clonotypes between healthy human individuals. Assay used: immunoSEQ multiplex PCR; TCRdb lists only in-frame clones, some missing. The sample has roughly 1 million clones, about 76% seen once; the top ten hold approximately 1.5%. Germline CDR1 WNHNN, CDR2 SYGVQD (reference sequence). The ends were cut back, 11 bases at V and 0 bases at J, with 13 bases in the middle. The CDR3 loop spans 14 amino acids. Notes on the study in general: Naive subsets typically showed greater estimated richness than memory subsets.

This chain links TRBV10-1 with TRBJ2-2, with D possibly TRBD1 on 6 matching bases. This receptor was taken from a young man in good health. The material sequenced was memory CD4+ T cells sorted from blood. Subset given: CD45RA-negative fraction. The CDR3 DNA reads TGCGCCTCTAGGGGGAGCTCGAACACCGGGGAGCTGTTTTTT. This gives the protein CASRGSSNTGELFF.